The entry that follows covers one T cell receptor beta chain sequence. The data were taken from a study of control samples from healthy donors and cancer patients. Clones were sequenced by immunoSEQ multiplex PCR, and TCRdb holds only the in-frame ones, with some missing. The table has approximately 150,000 clones, nearly 96% seen once. This CDR3 region has 14 residues. Germline-derived CDR1 and CDR2 are SEHNR and FQNEAQ (reference sequence). V lost 2 bases and J lost 8, with 13 bases in between. V and J are TRBV7-9 and TRBJ2-1, with D uncertain. The sequenced material came from blood. This clonotype was sampled from a woman aged 25 to 39 in good health. The CDR3 region is CASSLMGPMDEQFF. In DNA, the CDR3 is TGTGCCAGCAGCTTAATGGGCCCCATGGATGAGCAGTTCTTC.